The rows below give T cell receptor beta chains drawn from one sample of a study of blood T cell repertoires in COVID-19. The method was immunoSEQ multiplex PCR; TCRdb's version includes in-frame clones alone and lacks a portion of them. The sample lists nearly 45,000 clones, around 90% occurring once. Sequencing was carried out using peripheral blood. The receptors originated from a woman at least 80 years old in a cohort sampled during active or convalescent COVID-19. Each CDR3 is given with its conserved first and last residue. Each record gives: J gene, CDR3 length, D gene, clone size, V gene, CDR3 protein, CDR3 DNA. The D gene is left open where the match is weak. Size is stated for part of the rows, as once, few or many counts, or as a class when the clone is expanded.

j_gene: TRBJ1-3; len: 17; d_gene: .; abundance: .; v_gene: TRBV18; CDR3aa: CASSQTNPSPAGNTIYF; CDR3nt: TGTGCCAGCTCACAGACTAACCCGTCCCCTGCGGGAAACACCATATATTTT
j_gene: TRBJ2-1; len: 11; d_gene: .; abundance: .; v_gene: TRBV2; CDR3aa: CASILYNEQFF; CDR3nt: TGTGCCAGCATCCTATACAATGAGCAGTTCTTC
j_gene: TRBJ2-4; len: 17; d_gene: TRBD2; abundance: .; v_gene: TRBV3-1/TRBV3-2; CDR3aa: CASSQDGASGSKNIQYF; CDR3nt: TGTGCCAGCAGCCAAGATGGGGCTAGCGGGAGCAAAAACATTCAGTACTTC
j_gene: TRBJ1-2; len: 15; d_gene: .; abundance: .; v_gene: TRBV30; CDR3aa: CAWSERWGGGGGYTF; CDR3nt: TGTGCCTGGAGCGAAAGGTGGGGGGGCGGTGGAGGCTACACCTTC
j_gene: TRBJ2-4; len: 13; d_gene: .; abundance: .; v_gene: TRBV6-5; CDR3aa: CASSYAGMDIQYF; CDR3nt: TGTGCCAGCAGTTACGCGGGGATGGACATTCAGTACTTC
j_gene: TRBJ1-3; len: 14; d_gene: .; abundance: .; v_gene: TRBV9; CDR3aa: CASTHRDSGNTIYF; CDR3nt: TGTGCCAGCACGCACAGGGACTCTGGAAACACCATATATTTT
j_gene: TRBJ1-6; len: 15; d_gene: .; abundance: .; v_gene: TRBV4-3; CDR3aa: CASSQVLAGDSPLHF; CDR3nt: TGCGCCAGCAGCCAAGTACTTGCGGGAGATTCACCCCTCCACTTT
j_gene: TRBJ1-1; len: 13; d_gene: .; abundance: .; v_gene: TRBV5-1; CDR3aa: CSSSLQGNTEAFF; CDR3nt: TGCTCCAGCAGCCTTCAGGGGAACACTGAAGCTTTCTTT
j_gene: TRBJ2-5; len: 15; d_gene: TRBD1; abundance: .; v_gene: TRBV7-2; CDR3aa: CASSLAGQGWETQYF; CDR3nt: TGTGCCAGCAGCTTAGCGGGACAGGGGTGGGAGACCCAGTACTTC
j_gene: TRBJ1-5; len: 16; d_gene: .; abundance: few; v_gene: TRBV30; CDR3aa: CAWSTPQGFRNQPQHF; CDR3nt: TGTGCCTGGAGTACCCCCCAGGGATTTCGCAATCAGCCCCAGCATTTT
j_gene: TRBJ2-1; len: 17; d_gene: .; abundance: .; v_gene: TRBV29-1; CDR3aa: CSVEDWGPGTRLGEQFF; CDR3nt: TGCAGCGTTGAAGATTGGGGGCCGGGAACCCGCCTCGGTGAGCAGTTCTTC
j_gene: TRBJ1-1; len: 14; d_gene: TRBD1; abundance: .; v_gene: TRBV7-2; CDR3aa: CASSPGTANTEAFF; CDR3nt: TGTGCCAGCAGCCCAGGGACAGCGAACACTGAAGCTTTCTTT
j_gene: TRBJ1-4; len: 16; d_gene: .; abundance: .; v_gene: TRBV18; CDR3aa: CASSPSVVATNEKLFF; CDR3nt: TGTGCCAGCTCACCTTCGGTGGTCGCAACTAATGAAAAACTGTTTTTT
j_gene: TRBJ2-1; len: 16; d_gene: TRBD2; abundance: .; v_gene: TRBV5-6; CDR3aa: CASSRGLALSYNEQFF; CDR3nt: TGTGCCAGCAGCAGGGGACTAGCCCTTTCCTACAATGAGCAGTTCTTC
j_gene: TRBJ2-1; len: 14; d_gene: .; abundance: .; v_gene: TRBV3-1/TRBV3-2; CDR3aa: CASSLRETYNEQFF; CDR3nt: TGTGCCAGCAGCCTCCGGGAAACCTACAATGAGCAGTTCTTC
j_gene: TRBJ1-2; len: 15; d_gene: .; abundance: .; v_gene: TRBV19; CDR3aa: CASRGGRPGNYGYTF; CDR3nt: TGTGCCAGTAGGGGGGGAAGACCGGGAAACTATGGCTACACCTTC
j_gene: TRBJ2-7; len: 14; d_gene: .; abundance: .; v_gene: TRBV7-2; CDR3aa: CASTKEQGSGEQYF; CDR3nt: TGTGCCAGCACCAAAGAACAGGGCTCGGGGGAGCAGTACTTC